This TCR beta chain comes out of a study of T cell responses to AZD1222 COVID-19 vaccine. The assay was immunoSEQ multiplex PCR, and TCRdb's table has in-frame clones only and misses some. The data contain around 190,000 clones, approximately 94% of them singletons. The germline CDR1 and CDR2 sequences are KGHSH and LQKENI. The CDR3 totals 14 residues. Trimming stripped 6 bases from V and 1 base from J, with 9 bases between. Notes on the study in general: Repertoire samples came only from after the peak T cell response. Donors were mostly white British, more females; clonal diversity possibly underestimated. Spike as a whole was targeted by vaccine-associated CD4 TCRs, dominant at 160-218 and 743-854.

About this clone itself: Its antigen is not known.

The sample was peripheral blood, taken 28 days after the second AZD1222 dose. The chain employs TRBV18 and TRBJ2-2; D not certain. The sequence came from an adult who received the AZD1222 COVID-19 vaccine. As DNA, the CDR3 is TGTGCCAGCTCCCCTGACCTGAACACCGGGGAGCTGTTTTTT. Translation: CASSPDLNTGELFF.